This T cell receptor beta chain was observed in a study of graft-versus-host responses after intestinal transplantation. Study overall: Every recipient had anti-thymocyte globulin induction and three to four years of tacrolimus plus steroids.

The method was immunoSEQ multiplex PCR; TCRdb's version includes in-frame clones alone and lacks a portion of them. This table has around 40,000 clones, 90% to 95% appearing once. Trimming removed 5 bases at V and 5 bases at J, with 25 bases between. Germline V lookup: CDR1 SGHTA, CDR2 FQGTGA. The CDR3 covers 19 residues. A word on this clone: Its antigen is still unknown.

This chain uses TRBV7-3 with TRBJ2-6; D is ambiguous. The receptor was derived from a human donor who was the organ donor for an intestinal transplant. Sequenced material: unstimulated CD8+ T cells sorted from spleen or lymph node cells, taken before transplant. CDR3 sequence: CASSRAPDAYKSRANVLTF. CDR3 coding DNA: TGTGCCAGCAGCAGAGCCCCAGACGCTTACAAAAGTCGGGCCAACGTCCTGACTTTC.